Sequencing of this TCR beta chain was carried out in a study of breast tumors, draining lymph nodes, adjacent tissues. General study points: Findings are consistent with lymph node origin and intratumoral expansion of most tumor T cells. Tumor and nontumor repertoires were significantly more similar in luminal-like than in basal-like breast cancer. Tumor TCR diversity was below lymph nodes but above nontumor tissue. Tumor T cell lymph node origin was a supported hypothesis, not proven.

At least ten counts were recorded for this clonotype. Antigen: not known. TCRdb used MiXCR to reprocess the multiplex PCR reads, holding one entry per CDR3 protein. The data show approximately 150,000 distinct CDR3 sequences, roughly a third seen once. The CDR3 contains 15 residues. Germline values: CDR1 SGHTA, CDR2 FQGTGA. The V end lost 3 bases, the J end lost 3 bases, and 9 bases lay between the germline ends. Samples came from axillary lymph nodes draining the breast cancer. Sequenced: axillary lymph node tissue. This TCR was sampled from a female donor with breast cancer. Some clones in this sample may be carry-over from other donors' samples. The chain combines TRBV7-3 with TRBJ2-6; D not resolved. For the CDR3, the DNA is TGTGCCAGCAGCTTGTCAACTCTTGGGGCCAACGTCCTGACTTTC. Amino acids: CASSLSTLGANVLTF. The entire variable domain, with the rest obtained from reference TRBV7-3 and TRBJ2-6, is as follows: GAGVSQTPSNKVTEKGKYVELRCDPISGHTALYWYRQSLGQGPEFLIYFQGTGAADDSGLPNDRFFAVRPEGSVSTLKIQRTERGDSAVYLCASSLSTLGANVLTFGAGSRLTVL.